In its sample, the clone carrying this TCR beta chain was seen many times. Its antigen remains unidentified. The data belong to a study of human T cells and chemical hapten exposure. General observations from the study: Versus controls, expanded TCRs had significantly more large CDR3 similarity clusters.

The time point: patch test 3, about 24 weeks after DPC sensitization. Described treatment: therapeutic diphenylcyclopropenone sensitization with weekly scalp DPC. TCRdb ran MiXCR on the RACE reads and lists one entry per CDR3 protein. The sample lists over 55,000 distinct CDR3 sequences, around 10% occurring once. CDR3 size: 17 residues. The trim removed 3 bases at V and 9 bases at J, leaving 18 bases unmatched. Per germline, CDR1 SGHTA and CDR2 FQGNSA. This material consisted of whole blood, taken in connection with sensitization to the hapten diphenylcyclopropenone (DPC). The chain employs TRBV7-2 and TRBJ2-3; 7 bases fit TRBD1. The sequence was collected from a woman aged 45-60 years with alopecia areata. Some clones in this sample may be carry-over from other donors' samples. The CDR3 loop is CASSLGRGAGGARTQYF. DNA of the CDR3: TGTGCCAGCAGCTTGGGACGGGGCGCAGGGGGTGCGAGGACGCAGTATTTT. Complete variable domain (other parts from reference TRBV7-2 and TRBJ2-3): GAGVSQSPSNKVTEKGKDVELRCDPISGHTALYWYRQSLGQGLEFLIYFQGNSAPDKSGLPSDRFSAERTGGSVSTLTIQRTQQEDSAVYLCASSLGRGAGGARTQYFGPGTRLTVL.